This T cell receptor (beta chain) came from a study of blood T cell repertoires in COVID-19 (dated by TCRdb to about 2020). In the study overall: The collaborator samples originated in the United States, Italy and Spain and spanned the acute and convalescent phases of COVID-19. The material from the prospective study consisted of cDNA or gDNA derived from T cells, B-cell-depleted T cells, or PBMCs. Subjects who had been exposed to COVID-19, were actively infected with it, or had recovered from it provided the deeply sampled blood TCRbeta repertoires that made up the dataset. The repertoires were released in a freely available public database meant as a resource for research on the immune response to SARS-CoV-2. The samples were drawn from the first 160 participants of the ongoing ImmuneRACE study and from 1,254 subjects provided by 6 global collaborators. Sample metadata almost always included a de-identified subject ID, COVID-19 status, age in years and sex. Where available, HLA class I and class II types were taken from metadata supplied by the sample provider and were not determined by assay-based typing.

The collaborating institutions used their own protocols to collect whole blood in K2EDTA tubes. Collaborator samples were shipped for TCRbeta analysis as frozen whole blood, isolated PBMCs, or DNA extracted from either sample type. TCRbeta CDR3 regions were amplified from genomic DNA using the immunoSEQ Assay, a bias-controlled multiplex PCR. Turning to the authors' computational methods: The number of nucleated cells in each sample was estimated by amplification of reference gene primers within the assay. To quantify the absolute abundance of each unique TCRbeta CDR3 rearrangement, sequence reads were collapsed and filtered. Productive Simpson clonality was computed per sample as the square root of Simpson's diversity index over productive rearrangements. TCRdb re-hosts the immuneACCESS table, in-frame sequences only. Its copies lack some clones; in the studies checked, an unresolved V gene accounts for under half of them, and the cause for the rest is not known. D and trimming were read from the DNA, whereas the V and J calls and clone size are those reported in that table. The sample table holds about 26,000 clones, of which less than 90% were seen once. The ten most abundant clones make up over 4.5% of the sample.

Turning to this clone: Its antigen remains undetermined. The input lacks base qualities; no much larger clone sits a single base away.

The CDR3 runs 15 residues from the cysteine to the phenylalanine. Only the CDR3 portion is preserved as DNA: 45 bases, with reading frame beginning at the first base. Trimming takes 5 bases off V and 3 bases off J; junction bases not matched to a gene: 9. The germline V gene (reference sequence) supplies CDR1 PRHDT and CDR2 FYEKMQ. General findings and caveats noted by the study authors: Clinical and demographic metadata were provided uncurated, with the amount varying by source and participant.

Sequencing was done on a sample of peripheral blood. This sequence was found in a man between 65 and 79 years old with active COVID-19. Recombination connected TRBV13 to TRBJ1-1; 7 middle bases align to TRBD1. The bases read TGTGCCAGCAGCCCGGCAACAGGGGCTTACACTGAAGCTTTCTTT. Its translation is CASSPATGAYTEAFF.